These 10 T cell receptor beta chains originate from one sample sequenced in a study of molecular identifiers for immune sequencing clone quantification (dated by TCRdb to the late 2010s). The library was generated by PCR. Sequencing took place on a NextSeq 500. The public sequencing data were trimmed at Q25 with fastp and processed into clonotypes with MiXCR by TCRdb, which kept only in-frame beta chains. CDR3 protein sequences are deduplicated, and each keeps its most common genes and DNA. In all, the sample holds hundreds of thousands of distinct CDR3 sequences, and over 25% of those were seen once. The top ten hold roughly 0.83% of the sample. Sequenced material: naive CD8+ T cells from blood, with Jurkat cell RNA spiked in. In the paper's terms, the cell subset or site label means: FACS-sorted CD8+CD4-CCR7+CD45RA+ naive T cells. The receptors were gathered from a human donor in good health. Some libraries in this study had Jurkat cell RNA spiked in.

This clonotype occurred many times. The chain carries TRBV11-2 and TRBJ1-1; D not certain. V lost 0 bases and J 6 bases, leaving 14 bases between the germline ends. This CDR3 contains 15 residues. Per germline, CDR1 SGHAT and CDR2 FQNNGV. The CDR3 region is CASSLEYSFLPEAFF. CDR3 DNA sequence: TGTGCCAGCAGCTTAGAATACAGTTTTCTACCTGAAGCTTTCTTT.

The chain joins TRBV2 to TRBJ1-2; a weak D match, TRBD1 (5 bases). The CDR3 sequence is 16 residues long. V lost 5 bases to trimming and J lost 4 bases, with 20 bases between them. Germline V CDR1 and CDR2: SNHLY, FYNNEI. The CDR3 region has the DNA TGTGCCAGCAGTCCAGGGCCAAACCACCCCCGCTATGGCTACACCTTC. This sequence encodes CASSPGPNHPRYGYTF.

This chain links TRBV14 with TRBJ2-7; D possibly uses TRBD1 or TRBD2 (5 bases each). In germline, CDR1 is SGHDN, CDR2 FVKESK. V was cut by 0 bases and J by 6 bases, with 12 bases left in between. The CDR3 is made up of 14 amino acids. CDR3 coding DNA: TGTGCCAGCAGCCAAGACTTAGGGACCGCCGAGCAGTACTTC. Translation: CASSQDLGTAEQYF.

To note about this clonotype: Since a much larger clone is just one base distant, this may be a read error. The chain is built from TRBV12-3 or TRBV12-4 and TRBJ1-1; D is unresolved. The CDR3 runs to 14 residues. DNA for the CDR3: TGTGCCAGCAGTATGACTTTTGGGAACACTGAAGCTGTCTTT. Translating gives CASSMTFGNTEAVF.

This clonotype was recorded many times. This chain connects TRBV29-1 to TRBJ2-7; 8 positions agree with TRBD2. The CDR3 runs 15 residues. Germline values: CDR1 SQVTM, CDR2 ANQGSEA. Unmatched junction bases numbered 8, after V lost 0 bases and J lost 4 bases. The CDR3 sequence: CSVEDDQREQYEQYF. The DNA for the CDR3 is TGCAGCGTTGAAGATGATCAGCGGGAGCAGTACGAGCAGTACTTC.

In the case of this clonotype: An end of the junction does not agree with germline; a read error may underlie this. The chain recombines TRBV9 with TRBJ2-5; D unclear. Germline V gene lookup returns CDR1 SGDLS and CDR2 YYNGEE. CDR3 size: 13 residues. The chain's CDR3 is CASSPLTQETQHF. The CDR3 nucleotides are TGTGCCAGCAGCCCATTGACCCAAGAGACCCAGCACTTC.

This clonotype was seen many times. The J gene is TRBJ1-1, the V gene TRBV4-1; tentatively, D is TRBD1 (6 bases). From germline, CDR1 is MGHRA and CDR2 YSYEKL. The CDR3 length is 15 residues. Trimming stripped 0 bases from V and 0 bases from J, with 8 bases between. CDR3 coding DNA: TGCGCCAGCAGCCAAGAAACAGGGATGAACACTGAAGCTTTCTTT. Amino acids: CASSQETGMNTEAFF.

This clonotype came up once. J is TRBJ2-2 and V is TRBV27; unclear D gene. The CDR3 contains 14 residues. Trimming removed 1 base at V and 3 bases at J, with 6 bases between. Germline V gene data show CDR1 as MNHEY and CDR2 as SMNVEV (reference sequence). CDR3 residues: CASSLFGYTGELFF. Written as DNA, the CDR3 is TGTGCCAGCAGTTTATTCGGTTACACCGGGGAGCTGTTTTTT.

This clonotype was detected many times. This sequence joins TRBV5-1 and TRBJ2-3, with D tentatively TRBD2 (5 bases). V lost 0 bases, J lost 0 bases, and 8 bases lay in between. The CDR3 spans 15 residues. The germline V gene has CDR1 SGHRS and CDR2 YFSETQ. In nucleotides, the CDR3 is TGCGCCAGCAGCTTGGGAGCGGCTAGCACAGATACGCAGTATTTT. Its protein is CASSLGAASTDTQYF.

This clonotype was counted many times. The V and J genes are TRBV6-2 or TRBV6-3 and TRBJ1-1, with D maybe TRBD1 (5 bases). The V gene's germline CDR1 is MNHEY and CDR2 SVGEGT. The CDR3 length is 14 residues. V was clipped by 6 bases and J by 1 base, with 12 bases between them. CDR3 nucleotide sequence: TGTGCCAGCAGCCCAGGGCACTGGAACACTGAAGCTTTCTTT. Translation gives CASSPGHWNTEAFF.